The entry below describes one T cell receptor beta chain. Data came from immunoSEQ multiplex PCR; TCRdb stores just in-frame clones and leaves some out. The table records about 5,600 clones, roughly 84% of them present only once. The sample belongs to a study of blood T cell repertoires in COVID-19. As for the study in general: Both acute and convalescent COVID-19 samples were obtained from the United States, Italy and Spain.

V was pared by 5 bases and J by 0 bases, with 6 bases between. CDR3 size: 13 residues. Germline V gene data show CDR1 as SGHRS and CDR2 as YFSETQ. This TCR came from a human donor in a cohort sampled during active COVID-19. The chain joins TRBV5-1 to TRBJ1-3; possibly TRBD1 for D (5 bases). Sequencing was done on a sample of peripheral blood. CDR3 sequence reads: CASSRGSGNTIYF. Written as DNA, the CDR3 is TGCGCCAGCAGTAGGGGCTCTGGAAACACCATATATTTT.